The TCR beta chain under discussion was sequenced for a study of blood T cell repertoires in COVID-19. V was clipped by 0 bases and J by 8 bases, with 16 bases between them. Germline V gene lookup returns CDR1 SNHLY and CDR2 FYNNEI. The length of the CDR3 is 15 residues. Only in-frame clones appear in the TCRdb table, and some are missing; sequencing was by immunoSEQ multiplex PCR. The sample shows some 450,000 clones, 88% of them seen only once. The clonotype originates from a woman aged 50 to 60 with COVID-19, enrolled during active disease. Sequenced input: peripheral blood. The V call is TRBV2, the J call TRBJ1-2; D not certain. CDR3 nucleotides: TGTGCCAGCAGTGAAGCGCGGTTAGCGGGGTCCGGCTACACCTTC. Encoded protein: CASSEARLAGSGYTF.